This T cell receptor beta chain derives from a study of T cells in tuberculosis. CDR3 size: 15 residues. Deletions cut 0 bases from V and 0 bases from J, with 6 bases between. Looked up from germline, CDR1 is MNHEY and CDR2 is SVGAGI. Using immunoSEQ multiplex PCR, the repertoire was profiled, and TCRdb retains in-frame clones only, with some absent. Of fewer than 30,000 clones in the sample, approximately 93% were seen once. As concerns this clone: What it recognizes is unknown.

Study results and limitations: Using the GMM-specific repertoire gave nearly 90% accuracy versus roughly 74% with motifs.

Sequences were obtained from PBMCs. This chain uses TRBV6-5 with TRBJ1-5; D not resolved. This TCR was sampled from a donor aged 10 to 29 with latent tuberculosis or without tuberculosis infection. The CDR3 reads CASSYSRDSNQPQHF. Here the CDR3 DNA reads TGTGCCAGCAGTTACTCGAGGGATAGCAATCAGCCCCAGCATTTT.